The sequence of this T cell receptor (beta chain) was determined in a study of blood T cell repertoires in COVID-19. Study-level background: Material from acute and convalescent COVID-19 was sourced from the United States, Italy and Spain.

Methods used by the authors: The authors estimated nucleated cell counts from reference gene primer amplification. Assay: immunoSEQ multiplex PCR; the TCRdb copy retains only in-frame clones and omits some. V and J calls and clone size are given by that table; D and trimming were obtained from the DNA. Found here are roughly 300,000 clones, over 75% of them singletons; the top ten hold more than 1%. All enrollees were roughly 18 to 90 years old and from approximately 24 US areas. Cohorts were determined from participant-reported clinical history. This receptor was taken from a woman aged 25 to 45 who had recovered from COVID-19. The sample was PBMCs or T cells enriched from blood (not recorded which).

Here the CDR3 DNA reads TGTGCCAGCAGCCCGGGACAGCGATACGAGCAGTACTTC. Its translation: CASSPGQRYEQYF. This chain uses TRBV27 with TRBJ2-7, with 7 bases lining up with TRBD1. The CDR3 sequence is 13 residues long. V lost 6 bases, J lost 4 bases, and 6 bases stayed unmatched. In germline, CDR1 is MNHEY, CDR2 SMNVEV (reference sequence).